The clone carrying this TCR beta chain came up many times. Its target is unknown. This sample is drawn from a study of T-cell reconstitution after alpha-beta-depleted transplantation in children. General study findings and limits: Expanded clones from the graft, numbering several hundred, reportedly supplied alpha-beta T cells about two months after transplant.

J gave up 0 bases and V 5 bases, and 7 bases lay outside the gene matches. Germline-derived CDR1 and CDR2 are MDHEN and SYDVKM. This CDR3 contains 16 residues. For TCRbeta, the library was prepared with unique molecular identifiers. One entry per CDR3 protein, called by TCRdb with MiXCR from the PCR reads. The sample yields approximately 4,200 distinct CDR3 sequences, about 26% seen once. Sequencing used PBMCs, mostly from graft donor cells, obtained 60 days after TCRalphabeta/CD19-depleted stem cell transplant. The chain is built from TRBV28 and TRBJ1-5; 7 bases fit TRBD1. The clonotype originates from a boy under two years old who had a stem cell transplant for SCID, so the T cells may come from the graft donor. In nucleotides, the CDR3 is TGTGCCAGCAGTCTTCAGGGGGGGGCTAGCAATCAGCCCCAGCATTTT. Its protein is CASSLQGGASNQPQHF. Full variable domain (outside the CDR3, taken from reference TRBV28 and TRBJ1-5): DVKVTQSSRYLVKRTGEKVFLECVQDMDHENMFWYRQDPGLGLRLIYFSYDVKMKEKGDIPEGYSVSREKKERFSLILESASTNQTSMYLCASSLQGGASNQPQHFGDGTRLSIL.